This T cell receptor beta chain was identified during a study of OX40 agonist ivuxolimab in advanced cancers. For the study at large: Prior therapy, whether anti-PD-1, anti-PD-L1 or anti-CTLA-4, was allowed, and 40% had some.

Notes on the study in general: By week 6 at 0.1 to 3.0 mg/kg, blood CD4+ and CD8+ T cells had expanded clonally. Low clonal expansion, among the lowest seen, marked partial responders at 0.1-3.0 mg/kg.

This clone was detected once. What it recognizes is unknown. No conserved phenylalanine or tryptophan is present at the end of the CDR3, so a read error is the likely explanation. The limits of the CDR3 on the DNA are not certain, so only TCRdb's listed CDR3 is given. Produced via immunoSEQ multiplex PCR; TCRdb's table is partial and in-frame only. The sample contains approximately 70,000 clones, 88% of which appear only once. Germline V lookup: CDR1 MDHEN, CDR2 SYDVKM. The CDR3 has 13 residues if both end residues are counted. The rearrangement links TRBV28 to TRBJ1-2; the D call TRBD1 from the table was never checked on the DNA. Sequences were derived from CD4+ or CD8+ T cells sorted from blood, sampled in a trial of the OX40 agonist ivuxolimab. The clonotype comes from an adult with an advanced solid tumor such as melanoma, head and neck, liver or kidney cancer. The CDR3 sequence: CASSLGPQDRATV.